The source of this TCR beta chain is a study of blood T cell repertoires in COVID-19. Across the whole study: Resolution of symptoms, clearance, or two negative PCRs was present in recovered Cohort 3 donors. PBMCs, B-cell-depleted T cells, or T cells were the source of the cDNA or gDNA that made up the material.

In this sample, this clone turned up a few times. Original data processing: Nucleated cell counts were estimated from reference gene primer amplification. Data came from immunoSEQ multiplex PCR; TCRdb stores just in-frame clones and leaves some out. V and J calls and clone size are copied from that table; D and trimming were computed from the DNA. The sample carries more than 200,000 clones, around 87% recorded once. Cohorts were based on clinical histories the participants reported. The sample was PBMCs or T cells enriched from blood (not recorded which). The TCR was taken from a man aged 30 to 39 in a cohort exposed to, infected with or recovered from COVID-19 (not recorded which).

The CDR3 DNA sequence: TGTGCCACCAGCGGCCGGGACAGAATTAGCTCCTACGAGCAGTACTTC. The encoded protein is CATSGRDRISSYEQYF. The rearrangement links TRBV15 to TRBJ2-7; TRBD1 agrees at 7 bases. The V gene end was trimmed by 5 bases and the J gene end by 0 bases; junction bases not matched to a gene: 10. Germline assignment: CDR1 LNHNV and CDR2 YYDKDF (reference sequence). This CDR3 has 16 amino acids.